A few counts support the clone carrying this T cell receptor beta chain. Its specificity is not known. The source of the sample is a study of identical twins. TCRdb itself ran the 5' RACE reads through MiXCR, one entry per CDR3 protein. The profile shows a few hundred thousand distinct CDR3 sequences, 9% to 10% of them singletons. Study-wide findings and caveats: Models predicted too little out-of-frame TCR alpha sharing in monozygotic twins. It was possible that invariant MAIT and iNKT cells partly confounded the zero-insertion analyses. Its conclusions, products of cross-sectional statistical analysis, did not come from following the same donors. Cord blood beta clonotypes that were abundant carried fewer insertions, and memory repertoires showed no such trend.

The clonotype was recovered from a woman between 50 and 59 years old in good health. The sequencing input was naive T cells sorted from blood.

The CDR3 region is CASSSYQPDTQYF. The CDR3 DNA is TGTGCCAGCAGCTCATATCAGCCAGATACGCAGTATTTT. V usage is TRBV7-8 and J usage is TRBJ2-3; D gene uncertain. Per the germline V gene, CDR1 is SGHVS and CDR2 is FQNEAQ. The CDR3 contains 13 residues. V was cut by 4 bases and J by 4 bases, with 9 bases left in between.